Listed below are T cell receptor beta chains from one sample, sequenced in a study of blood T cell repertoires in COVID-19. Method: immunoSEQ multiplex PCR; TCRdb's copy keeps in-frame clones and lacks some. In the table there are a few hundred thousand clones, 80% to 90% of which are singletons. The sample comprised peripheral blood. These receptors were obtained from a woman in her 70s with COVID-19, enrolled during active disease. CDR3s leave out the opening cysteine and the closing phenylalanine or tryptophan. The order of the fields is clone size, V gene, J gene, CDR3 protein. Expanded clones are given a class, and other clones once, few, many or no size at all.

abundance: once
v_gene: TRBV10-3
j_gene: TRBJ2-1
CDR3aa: AIRQGSDYEQF

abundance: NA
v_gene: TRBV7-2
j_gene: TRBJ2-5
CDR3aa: ASSPRGGLGQETQY

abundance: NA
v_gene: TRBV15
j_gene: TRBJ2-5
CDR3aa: ATSRTPGLAGDYQETQY

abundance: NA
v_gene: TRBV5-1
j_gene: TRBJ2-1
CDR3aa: ASSLGTNNEQF

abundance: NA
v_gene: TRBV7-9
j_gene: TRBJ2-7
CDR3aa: ASSQQDRDYEQY

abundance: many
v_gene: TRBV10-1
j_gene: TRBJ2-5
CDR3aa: ASSPQETQY

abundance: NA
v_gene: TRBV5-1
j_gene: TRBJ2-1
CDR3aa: ASSLRMGSSSYNEQF

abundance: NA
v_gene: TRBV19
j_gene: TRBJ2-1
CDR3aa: ASSRASGRAGEQF

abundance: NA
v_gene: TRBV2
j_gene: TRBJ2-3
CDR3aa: ATGTSGGTDTQY

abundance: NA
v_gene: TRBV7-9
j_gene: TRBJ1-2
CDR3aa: ASSLSGQHYGYT

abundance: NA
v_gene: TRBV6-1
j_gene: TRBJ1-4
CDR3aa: ASSVLVSEKNEKLF

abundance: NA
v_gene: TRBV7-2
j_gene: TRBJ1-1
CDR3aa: ASSLELSTEAF

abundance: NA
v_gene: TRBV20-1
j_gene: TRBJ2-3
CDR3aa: SASSAGGLADTQY

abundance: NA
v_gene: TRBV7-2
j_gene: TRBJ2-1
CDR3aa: ASSLRGSSYNEQF

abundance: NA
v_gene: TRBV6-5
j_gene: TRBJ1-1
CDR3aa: ASSRVLNTEAF

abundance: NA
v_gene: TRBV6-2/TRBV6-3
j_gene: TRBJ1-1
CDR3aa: ASSVVTGGNTEAF

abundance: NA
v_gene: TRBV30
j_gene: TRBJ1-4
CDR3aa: AWTRRGGNEKLF

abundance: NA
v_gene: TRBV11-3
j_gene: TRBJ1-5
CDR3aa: ASSRDSQPQH

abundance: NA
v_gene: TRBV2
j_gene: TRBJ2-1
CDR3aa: ASSTGEWNEQF

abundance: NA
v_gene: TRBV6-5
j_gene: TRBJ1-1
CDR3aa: ATHDDLGAF

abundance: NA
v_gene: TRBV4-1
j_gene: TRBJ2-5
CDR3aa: ASSPKGWAGGGETQY

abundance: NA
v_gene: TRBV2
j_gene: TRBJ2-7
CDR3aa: ALRTGTVVNEQY

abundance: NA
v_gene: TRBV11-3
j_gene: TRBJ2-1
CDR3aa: ASSLGPSGSGDEQF

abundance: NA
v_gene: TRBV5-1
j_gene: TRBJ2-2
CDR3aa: ASSFSSNTGELF

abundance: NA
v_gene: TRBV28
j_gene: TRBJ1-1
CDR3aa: ASSLGQGVVTEAF

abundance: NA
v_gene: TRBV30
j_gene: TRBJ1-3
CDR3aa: AWSTRDRGFSGNTIY

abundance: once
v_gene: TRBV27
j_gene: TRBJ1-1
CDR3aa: ASVSLDRNTEAF

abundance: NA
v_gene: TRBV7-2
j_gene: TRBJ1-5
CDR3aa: ASSLRGLSNQPQH

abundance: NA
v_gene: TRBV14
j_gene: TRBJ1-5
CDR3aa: ASSQSYAQPQH

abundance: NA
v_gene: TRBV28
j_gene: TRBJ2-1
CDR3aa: ASSLPGTSGSNEQF

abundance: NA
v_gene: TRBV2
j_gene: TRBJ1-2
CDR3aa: ASRSGADSRFGGYT

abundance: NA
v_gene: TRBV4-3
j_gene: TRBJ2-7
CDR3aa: ASSQEISTGGKQY

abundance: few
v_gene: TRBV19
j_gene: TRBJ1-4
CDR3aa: ASSIGNKDEKLF

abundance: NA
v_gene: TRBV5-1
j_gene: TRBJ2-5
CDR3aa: ASSLGLTGESQETQY

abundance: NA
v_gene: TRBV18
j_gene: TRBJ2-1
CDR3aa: ASSPPGLAGGYSEQF

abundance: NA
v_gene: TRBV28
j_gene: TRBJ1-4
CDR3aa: ASSPHSPQGGEKLF